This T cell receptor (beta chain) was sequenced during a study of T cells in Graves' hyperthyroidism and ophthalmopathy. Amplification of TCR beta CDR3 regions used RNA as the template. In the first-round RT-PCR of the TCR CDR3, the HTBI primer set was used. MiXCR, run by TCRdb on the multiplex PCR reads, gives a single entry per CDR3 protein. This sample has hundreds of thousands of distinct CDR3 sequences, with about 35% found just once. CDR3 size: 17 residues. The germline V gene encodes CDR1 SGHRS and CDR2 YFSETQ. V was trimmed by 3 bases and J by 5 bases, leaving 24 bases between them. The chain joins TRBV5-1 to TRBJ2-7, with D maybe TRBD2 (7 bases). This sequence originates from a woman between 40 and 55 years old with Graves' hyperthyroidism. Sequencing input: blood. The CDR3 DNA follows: TGCGCCAGCAGCTCACTCTCTGGGGGCGGGGGTTGGGACGAGCAGTACTTC. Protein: CASSSLSGGGGWDEQYF.